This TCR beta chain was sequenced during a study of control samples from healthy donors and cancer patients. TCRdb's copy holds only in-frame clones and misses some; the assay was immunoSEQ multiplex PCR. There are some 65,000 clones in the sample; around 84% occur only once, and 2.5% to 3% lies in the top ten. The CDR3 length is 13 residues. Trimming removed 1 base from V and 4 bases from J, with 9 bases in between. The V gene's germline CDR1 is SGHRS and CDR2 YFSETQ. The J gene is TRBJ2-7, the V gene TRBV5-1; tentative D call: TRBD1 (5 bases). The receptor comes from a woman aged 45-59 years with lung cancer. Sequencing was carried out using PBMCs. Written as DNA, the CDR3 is TGCGCCAGCAGCTTGAATGGGGCGTACGAGCAGTACTTC. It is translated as CASSLNGAYEQYF.